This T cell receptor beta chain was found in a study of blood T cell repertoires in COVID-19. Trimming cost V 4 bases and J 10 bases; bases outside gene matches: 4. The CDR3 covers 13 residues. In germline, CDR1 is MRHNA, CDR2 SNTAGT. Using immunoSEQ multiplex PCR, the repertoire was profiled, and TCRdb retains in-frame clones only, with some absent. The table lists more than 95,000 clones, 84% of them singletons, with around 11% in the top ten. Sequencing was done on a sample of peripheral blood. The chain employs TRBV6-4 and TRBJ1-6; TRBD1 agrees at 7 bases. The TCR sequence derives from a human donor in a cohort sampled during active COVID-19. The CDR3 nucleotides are TGTGCCAGCAGTGGGACAGGTGGATCACCCCTCCACTTT. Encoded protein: CASSGTGGSPLHF.